This T cell receptor beta chain originates from a study of blood T cells in healthy people across ages (dated by TCRdb to about 2015). As for the study more broadly: Template switching captured roughly one uniquely barcoded TCR beta cDNA molecule per two T cells in model experiments. Using deep sequencing normalized with unique cDNA molecular identifiers, the study measured how TCR beta repertoire diversity changes with age. The donors were split into four age groups: young (average approximately 16 years), middle-aged (39), aged (more than 55) and long-lived (roughly 77). Using the same blood draw, the study looked at two additional independent replicas of 1 million unique cDNA reads for two donors, one aged 18 to 30 and the other aged 80 or older. The investigation overall reported the following: There was a strong correlation between observed TCR beta diversity and the percentage of naive T cells measured by flow cytometry. As age increased, observed TCR beta diversity per million T cells dropped in a roughly linear way, and a significant reduction was already evident by age about 40. Since profiling was done on bulk unsorted PBMCs, naive and antigen-experienced compartments could not be conclusively compared. Because donor CMV infection status was unknown, age-related changes in expanded clonotypes were potentially confounded. Total diversity estimates from one million sequenced T cells were considered lower bounds and underestimates. The long-lived group showed more naive CD4+ T cells, fewer expanded clones and increased TCR diversity than the aged group, suggesting age selection.

This clonotype occurred a few times. Its target antigen remains unknown. Qualities for individual bases were not recorded, and no much larger clone is one base off. Between the V and J ends, shortened by 4 bases and 0 bases respectively, the junction contains 16 bases. Looking up the germline V gene yields CDR1 MNHEY and CDR2 SVGAGI. Including the terminal cysteine and phenylalanine, the CDR3 comprises 17 residues. Only CDR3 DNA remains: 51 bases, in frame from the first base. Systemically healthy Caucasian individuals from Russia, roughly 40 in total and aged roughly 6 to 100 years, were included as donors. About 10 milliliters of peripheral blood were collected from each donor into EDTA-treated Vacutainer tubes. Ficoll-Paque density-gradient centrifugation was used to isolate PBMCs, with at least 6.5 million obtained per sample. Trizol reagent was used to extract total RNA from PBMCs, with at least 5.5 micrograms per sample. For every donor, an aliquot of PBMCs went through flow cytometry to measure the percentages of naive CD45RAhigh/CD27high T cells.

Library prep was done by 5' RACE. Sequencing relied on an Illumina HiSeq 2500. A second about 7 to 12 cycle PCR used a sample-barcoded 5' primer and a J-beta primer mix. A template-switch 5' adaptor carrying 12 random nucleotides introduced a unique molecular identifier onto each TCR beta cDNA molecule. At least 3 million CDR3-containing paired-end reads were obtained from each sample. The Mint cDNA synthesis kit, primed by a TRBC-specific oligonucleotide, was used to synthesize first-strand cDNA from all RNA. All cDNA was treated with uracil-DNA glycosylase and then went through a first 18-cycle PCR with the universal primers M1SS and BC2_uni_R. The study's own analysis went as follows. Normalization of each sample was performed by random selection of 1 million high-quality reads, each carrying a distinct molecular identifier. Instead of being binned into consensus sequences, reads that shared molecular identifiers were thrown out. CDR3 identification, clonotype clustering and error correction used MiTCR with a Q25 quality threshold and the strictest error-elimination algorithm. Lower-bound total TCR beta diversity was estimated with a nonparametric unseen species model using Euler transformation. TCRdb handled the public reads itself, with Q25 trimming in fastp and clone calling in MiXCR, and kept productive beta chains. When rows share a CDR3 protein, they turn into one entry using the most common DNA and genes. TCRdb, rather than the study authors, made the V and J calls. The sample table lists around 1,000,000 distinct CDR3 sequences, under 30% of them with a count of one. The ten largest account for about 0.69% of the sample.

The same sample was also used in a study of T cells of mothers and their children. Per the second study: Nine systemically healthy Caucasian individuals, comprising three mothers and their six children, were included as donors. cDNA synthesis used all of the extracted RNA, with 1.5 ug of RNA in each 15 ul reaction. Sample barcodes and 2-4 random nucleotides were added via the M1S primer in the second PCR. Over 8 million TCR beta CDR3 reads came from each mother, compared with about 3.2 million reads from each child. Thymic selection similarly shapes TCR recombination output in related and unrelated pairs, with minor effect from inherited differences. Normalized repertoire overlap in related mother-child pairs was always slightly higher than in unrelated mother-child pairs, but the difference was never significant. Persistent microchimeric T cell clones were not detected, at a sensitivity of around 95 clones per million clonotypes. Deep NGS was used in the study to compare the TCR beta repertoires of mothers and children and to look for features that separate related mother-child pairs from unrelated individuals. Mothers averaged around 40 +/- 4 years of age and children averaged around 10 +/- 4 years. After adapter ligation with NEBNext reagents, the libraries were sequenced on Illumina HiSeq 2000 with 100+100 nt paired-end reads. Mother and child libraries were prepared a month apart and sequenced in separate runs to prevent cross-contamination. Between about 500,000 and 2,100,000 distinct TCR beta clonotypes were identified per donor. Naive TCR beta clonotypes were estimated from low-frequency clonotypes matched to each donor's FACS-determined naive share, without sorting.

The chain joins TRBV6-5 to TRBJ2-1; the D gene is unclear. Sequencing was done on a sample of blood. The clonotype was recovered from a girl between 2 and 10 years old in good health. The nucleotide sequence is given as TGTGCCAGCAGTTCCACACACTTTGGCAGCTCCTACAATGAGCAGTTCTTC. Translation gives CASSSTHFGSSYNEQFF.